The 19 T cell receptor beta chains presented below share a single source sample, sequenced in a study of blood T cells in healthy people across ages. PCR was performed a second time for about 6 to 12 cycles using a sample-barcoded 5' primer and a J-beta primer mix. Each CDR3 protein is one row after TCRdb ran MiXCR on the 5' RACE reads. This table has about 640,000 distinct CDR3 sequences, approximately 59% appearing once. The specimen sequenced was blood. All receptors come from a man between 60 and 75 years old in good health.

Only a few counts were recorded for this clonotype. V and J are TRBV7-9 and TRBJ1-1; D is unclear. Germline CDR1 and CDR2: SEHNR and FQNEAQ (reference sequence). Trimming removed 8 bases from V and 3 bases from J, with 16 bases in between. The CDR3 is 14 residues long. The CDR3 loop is CASCSLLAYTEAFF. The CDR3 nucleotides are TGTGCCAGCTGCTCCCTTCTTGCGTACACTGAAGCTTTCTTT.

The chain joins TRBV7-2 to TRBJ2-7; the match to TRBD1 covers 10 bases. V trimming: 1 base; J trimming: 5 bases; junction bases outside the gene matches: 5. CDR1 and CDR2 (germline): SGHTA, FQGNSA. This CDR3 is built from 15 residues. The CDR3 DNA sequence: TGTGCCAGCAGCTTAGTGGGACAGGGGATGGACGAGCAGTACTTC. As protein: CASSLVGQGMDEQYF.

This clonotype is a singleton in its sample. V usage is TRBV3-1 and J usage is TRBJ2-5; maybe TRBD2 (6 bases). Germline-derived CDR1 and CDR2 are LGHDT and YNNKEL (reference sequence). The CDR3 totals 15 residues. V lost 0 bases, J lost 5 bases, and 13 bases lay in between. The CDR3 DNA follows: TGTGCCAGCAGCCAAGACCTAGCGCCTATGGAGACCCAGTACTTC. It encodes CASSQDLAPMETQYF.

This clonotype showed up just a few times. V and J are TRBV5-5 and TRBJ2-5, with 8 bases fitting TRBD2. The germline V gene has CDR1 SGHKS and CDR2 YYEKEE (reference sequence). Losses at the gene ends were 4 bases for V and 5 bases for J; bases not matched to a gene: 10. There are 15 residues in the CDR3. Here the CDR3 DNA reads TGTGCCAGCAGCACCGGACTAGCCAGAGGGGAGACCCAGTACTTC. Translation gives CASSTGLARGETQYF. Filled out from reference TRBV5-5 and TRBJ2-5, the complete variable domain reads DAGVTQSPTHLIKTRGQQVTLRCSPISGHKSVSWYQQVLGQGPQFIFQYYEKEERGRGNFPDRFSARQFPNYSSELNVNALLLGDSALYLCASSTGLARGETQYFGPGTRLLVL.

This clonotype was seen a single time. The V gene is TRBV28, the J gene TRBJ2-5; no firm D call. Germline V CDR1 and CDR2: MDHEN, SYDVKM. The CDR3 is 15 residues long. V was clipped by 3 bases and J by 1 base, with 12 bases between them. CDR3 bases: TGTGCCAGCAGTTTTCTGGGGTTCGTCCAAGAGACCCAGTACTTC. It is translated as CASSFLGFVQETQYF.

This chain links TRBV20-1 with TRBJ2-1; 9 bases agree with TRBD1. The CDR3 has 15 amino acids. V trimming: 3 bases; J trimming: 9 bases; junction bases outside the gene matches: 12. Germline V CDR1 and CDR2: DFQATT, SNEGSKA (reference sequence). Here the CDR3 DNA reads TGCAGTGCTAGGATCACCGGGACAGGGATAGGTGAGCAGTTCTTC. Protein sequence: CSARITGTGIGEQFF.

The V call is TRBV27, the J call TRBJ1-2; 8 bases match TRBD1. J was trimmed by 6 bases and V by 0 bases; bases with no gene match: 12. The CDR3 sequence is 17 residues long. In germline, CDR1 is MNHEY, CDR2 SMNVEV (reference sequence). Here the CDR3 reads CASSLSPFLDRGNGYTF. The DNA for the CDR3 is TGTGCCAGCAGTTTATCGCCATTCCTAGACAGGGGAAATGGCTACACCTTC.

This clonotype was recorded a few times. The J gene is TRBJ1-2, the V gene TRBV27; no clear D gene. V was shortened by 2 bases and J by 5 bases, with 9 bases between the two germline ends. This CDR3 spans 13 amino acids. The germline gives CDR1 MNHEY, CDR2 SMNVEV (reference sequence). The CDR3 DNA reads TGTGCCAGCAGTTTAAACAGAGCTTATGGCTACACCTTC. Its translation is CASSLNRAYGYTF.

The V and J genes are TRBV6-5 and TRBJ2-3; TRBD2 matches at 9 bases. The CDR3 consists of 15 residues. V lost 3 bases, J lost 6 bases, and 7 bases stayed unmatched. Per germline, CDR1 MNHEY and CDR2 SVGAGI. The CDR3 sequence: CASSYRGGAPDTQYF. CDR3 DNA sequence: TGTGCCAGCAGTTATCGCGGGGGGGCCCCGGATACGCAGTATTTT.

The CDR3 DNA is TGTGCCAGCAGCCCCCCCGCCGGGGGGACAGGGCCCTATGGCTACACCTTC. Protein: CASSPPAGGTGPYGYTF. This chain uses TRBV5-4 with TRBJ1-2; TRBD1 matches at 9 bases. Trimming cost V 4 bases and J 4 bases; bases outside gene matches: 14. CDR1 is SGHNT and CDR2 is YYREEE in the germline V gene (reference sequence). The CDR3 covers 17 residues.

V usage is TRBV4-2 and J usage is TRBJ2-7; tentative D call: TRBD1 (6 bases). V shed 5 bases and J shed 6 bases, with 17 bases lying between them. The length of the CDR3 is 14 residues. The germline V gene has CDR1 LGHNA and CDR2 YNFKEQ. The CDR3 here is CASSLETGSGEQYF. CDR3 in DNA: TGTGCCAGCAGCTTAGAAACAGGGTCCGGCGAGCAGTACTTC.

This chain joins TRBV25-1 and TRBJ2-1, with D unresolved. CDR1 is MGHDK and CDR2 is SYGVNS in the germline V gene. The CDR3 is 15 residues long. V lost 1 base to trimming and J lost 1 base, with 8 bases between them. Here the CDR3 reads CASSELYSSYNEQFF. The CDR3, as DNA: TGTGCCAGCAGTGAATTGTATAGTTCCTACAATGAGCAGTTCTTC.

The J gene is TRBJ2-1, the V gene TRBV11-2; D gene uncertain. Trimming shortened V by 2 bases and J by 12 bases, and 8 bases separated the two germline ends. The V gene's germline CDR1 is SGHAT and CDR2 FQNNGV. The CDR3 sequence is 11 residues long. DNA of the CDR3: TGTGCCAGCAGCTTATCCGTGGGGCAGTTCTTC. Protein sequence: CASSLSVGQFF.

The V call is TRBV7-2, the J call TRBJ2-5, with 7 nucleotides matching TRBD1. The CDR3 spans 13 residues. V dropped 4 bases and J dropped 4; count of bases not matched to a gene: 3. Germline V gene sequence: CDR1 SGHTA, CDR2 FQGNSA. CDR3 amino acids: CASSSGQPETQYF. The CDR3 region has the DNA TGTGCCAGCAGCTCGGGACAGCCAGAGACCCAGTACTTC.

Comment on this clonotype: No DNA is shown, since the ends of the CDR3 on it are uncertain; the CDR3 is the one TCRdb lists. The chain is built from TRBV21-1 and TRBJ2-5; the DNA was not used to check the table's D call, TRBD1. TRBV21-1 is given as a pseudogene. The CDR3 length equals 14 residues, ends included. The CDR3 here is CASSKTWGPGTQYF.

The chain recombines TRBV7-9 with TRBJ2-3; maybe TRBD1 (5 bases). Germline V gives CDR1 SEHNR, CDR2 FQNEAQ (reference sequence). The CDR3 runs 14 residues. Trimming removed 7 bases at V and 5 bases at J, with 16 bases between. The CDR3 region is CASTPLGVRDTQYF. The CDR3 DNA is TGTGCCAGCACGCCCCTAGGGGTTAGAGATACGCAGTATTTT. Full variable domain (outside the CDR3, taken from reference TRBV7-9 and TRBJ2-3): DTGVSQNPRHKITKRGQNVTFRCDPISEHNRLYWYRQTLGQGPEFLTYFQNEAQLEKSRLLSDRFSAERPKGSFSTLEIQRTEQGDSAMYLCASTPLGVRDTQYFGPGTRLTVL.

The CDR3 here is CASSETGREGYTF. Here the CDR3 DNA reads TGTGCCAGCAGTGAGACAGGGCGTGAGGGCTACACCTTC. This chain joins TRBV2 and TRBJ1-2; TRBD1 aligns across 7 bases. Germline CDR1 and CDR2: SNHLY and FYNNEI. Unmatched junction bases numbered 6, after V lost 3 bases and J lost 8 bases. This CDR3 region has 13 residues.

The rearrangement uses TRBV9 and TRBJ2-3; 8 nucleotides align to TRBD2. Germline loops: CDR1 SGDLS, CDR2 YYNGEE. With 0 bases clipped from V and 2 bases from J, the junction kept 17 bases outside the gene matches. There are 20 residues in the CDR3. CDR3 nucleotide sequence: TGTGCCAGCAGCGTAGCTGTGGAAGGGGTCCGGGGGGGGAACACAGATACGCAGTATTTT. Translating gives CASSVAVEGVRGGNTDTQYF.

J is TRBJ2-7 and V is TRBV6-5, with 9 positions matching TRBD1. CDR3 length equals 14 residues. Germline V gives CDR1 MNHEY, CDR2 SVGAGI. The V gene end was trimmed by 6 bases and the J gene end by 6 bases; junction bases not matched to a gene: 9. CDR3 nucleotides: TGTGCCAGCAGATTACAGGGGGCTCTCCCCGAGCAGTACTTC. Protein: CASRLQGALPEQYF.